The present T cell receptor (beta chain) was sequenced within a study of blood T cell repertoires in COVID-19. Whole-study context: Whether acute or convalescent, the COVID-19 samples came from the United States, Italy and Spain. From T cells, B-cell-depleted T cells, or PBMCs came the material, which was cDNA or gDNA.

The CDR3 spans 15 residues. The germline V and J ends were trimmed by 8 bases and 0 bases, with 11 bases remaining between them. CDR1 is MNHEY, CDR2 SVGAGI, per germline. Sequenced by immunoSEQ multiplex PCR; TCRdb stores in-frame clones only, minus some. Of over 400,000 clones listed, approximately 91% are singletons. The V and J genes are TRBV6-5 and TRBJ2-6; possible D gene TRBD2, 5 bases. Sequencing was performed on peripheral blood. This clonotype originated in a woman aged 45-60 years with COVID-19, enrolled during active disease. In DNA, the CDR3 is TGTGCCAGCGGGAGAGTCCCCTCTGGGGCCAACGTCCTGACTTTC. Its translation is CASGRVPSGANVLTF.